This T cell receptor beta chain was retrieved from a study of T cell changes during pregnancy in multiple sclerosis. Here immunoSEQ multiplex PCR was the method, and the copy in TCRdb shows in-frame clones only, minus some. The sample contains about 50,000 clones, around 90% of which appear only once. V was trimmed by 5 bases and J by 3 bases, leaving 10 bases between them. CDR1 is SGHNT, CDR2 YENEEA, per germline. The CDR3 is 13 residues long. This rearrangement joins TRBV11-3 to TRBJ2-5; a possible D gene is TRBD1 (6 bases). Sequenced material: CD4+ T cells from peripheral blood mononuclear cells, taken after pregnancy. This TCR was recovered from a female donor in good health, enrolled as a control in a pregnancy study. The CDR3 region has the DNA TGTGCCAGCAGCCGGACAGTCGAAGAGACCCAGTACTTC. This sequence encodes CASSRTVEETQYF.